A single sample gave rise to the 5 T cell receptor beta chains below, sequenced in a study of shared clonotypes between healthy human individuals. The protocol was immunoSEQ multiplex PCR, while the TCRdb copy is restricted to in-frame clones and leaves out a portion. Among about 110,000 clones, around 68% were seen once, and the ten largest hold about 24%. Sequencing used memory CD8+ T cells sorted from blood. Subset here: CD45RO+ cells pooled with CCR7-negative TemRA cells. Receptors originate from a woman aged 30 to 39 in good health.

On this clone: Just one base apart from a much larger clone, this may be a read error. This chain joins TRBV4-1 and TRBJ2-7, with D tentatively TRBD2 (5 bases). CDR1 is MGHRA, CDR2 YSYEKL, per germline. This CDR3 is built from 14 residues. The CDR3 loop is CDSSQVSAIYEQYF. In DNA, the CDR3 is TGCGACAGCAGCCAAGTTAGCGCCATCTACGAGCAGTACTTC.

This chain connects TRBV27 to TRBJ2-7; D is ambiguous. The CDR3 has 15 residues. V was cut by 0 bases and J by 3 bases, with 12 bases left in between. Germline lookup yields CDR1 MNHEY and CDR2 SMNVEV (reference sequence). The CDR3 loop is CASSLSVSPNYEQYF. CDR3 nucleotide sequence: TGTGCCAGCAGTTTATCGGTATCCCCGAACTACGAGCAGTACTTC.

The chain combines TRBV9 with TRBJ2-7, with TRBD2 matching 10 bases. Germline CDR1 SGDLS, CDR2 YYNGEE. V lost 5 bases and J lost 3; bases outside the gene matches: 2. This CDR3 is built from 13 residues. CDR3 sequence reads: CASRRTSGYEQYF. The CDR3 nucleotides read TGTGCCAGCAGGAGGACTAGCGGCTACGAGCAGTACTTC.

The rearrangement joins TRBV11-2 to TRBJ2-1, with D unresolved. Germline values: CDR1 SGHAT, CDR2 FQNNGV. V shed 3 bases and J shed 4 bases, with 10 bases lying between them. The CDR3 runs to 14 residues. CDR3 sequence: CASSFLDGYNEQFF. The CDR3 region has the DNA TGTGCCAGCAGCTTCCTAGACGGATACAATGAGCAGTTCTTC.

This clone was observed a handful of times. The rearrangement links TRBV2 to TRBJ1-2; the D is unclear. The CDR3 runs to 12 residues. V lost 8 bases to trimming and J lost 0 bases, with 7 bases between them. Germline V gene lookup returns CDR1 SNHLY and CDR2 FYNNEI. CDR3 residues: CASEGPNYGYTF. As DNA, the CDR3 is TGTGCCAGCGAGGGCCCTAACTATGGCTACACCTTC.